A selection of T cell receptor beta chains follows, all from one sample in a study of blood T cells in healthy people across ages. TCRdb analysed the 5' RACE reads with MiXCR anew, one entry per CDR3 protein. This table has some 1,500,000 distinct CDR3 sequences, approximately 43% appearing once. The sample comprised blood. The origin of the receptors is a woman in her late teens or twenties in good health. Both conserved end residues are part of each CDR3. The D gene is left open where the match is weak. Size is stated for part of the rows, as once, few or many counts, or as a class when the clone is expanded.

V	D	J	size	CDR3	DNA
TRBV11-2	-	TRBJ1-1	few	CASSLRGWGSTMNTEAFF	TGTGCCAGCAGCTTACGCGGGTGGGGCAGCACCATGAACACTGAAGCTTTCTTT
TRBV7-2	-	TRBJ2-4	-	CASSVASESIQYF	TGTGCCAGCAGCGTAGCGAGCGAGAGCATTCAGTACTTC
TRBV10-3	TRBD1	TRBJ1-2	-	CAISEPYDRGQSYGYTF	TGTGCCATCAGTGAGCCTTATGACAGGGGGCAGAGCTATGGCTACACCTTC
TRBV7-9	-	TRBJ2-3	-	CVSSSLLSSRDTQYF	TGTGTCAGCAGCTCACTCCTCAGTTCTAGAGATACGCAGTATTTT
TRBV2	-	TRBJ2-5	-	CASSGRNTQETQYF	TGTGCCAGCAGTGGTCGTAACACCCAAGAGACCCAGTACTTC
TRBV11-2	TRBD1	TRBJ2-1	few	CASSLTRQGANTYNEQFF	TGTGCCAGCAGCTTAACCCGACAGGGGGCTAATACCTACAATGAGCAGTTCTTC
TRBV27	TRBD1	TRBJ2-5	-	CASSLWGQSGEQYF	TGTGCCAGCAGCTTATGGGGACAGTCGGGTGAGCAGTACTTC
TRBV5-1	-	TRBJ2-7	many	CASSLAGSEQYF	TGTGCCAGCAGCTTAGCCGGTTCCGAGCAGTACTTC
TRBV11-2	-	TRBJ2-7	-	CASSLGTAMYEQYF	TGTGCCAGCAGCCTAGGGACCGCCATGTACGAGCAGTACTTC
TRBV6-2/TRBV6-3	-	TRBJ2-1	many	CASSSPRGGSYNEQFF	TGTGCCAGCAGTTCCCCCAGAGGAGGGTCATACAATGAGCAGTTCTTC
TRBV20-1	-	TRBJ2-5	-	CSARDPSTLPETQYF	TGCAGTGCTAGAGATCCGTCGACACTCCCAGAGACCCAGTACTTC
TRBV29-1	TRBD2	TRBJ2-7	few	CSVPQREVNEQYF	TGCAGCGTTCCTCAGCGGGAGGTCAATGAGCAGTACTTC
TRBV4-1	-	TRBJ2-5	few	CASSPIVGRETQYF	TGCGCCAGCAGCCCCATAGTAGGGCGAGAGACCCAGTACTTC
TRBV12-3/TRBV12-4	-	TRBJ1-1	few	CASSPSGSANTEAFF	TGTGCCAGCAGTCCCTCAGGATCAGCAAACACTGAAGCTTTCTTT
TRBV30	-	TRBJ2-7	-	CAWSRGANYEQYF	TGTGCCTGGAGTCGTGGGGCCAACTACGAGCAGTACTTC
TRBV20-1	-	TRBJ1-5	once	CSACREPAAGTQPQHF	TGCAGTGCTTGCCGCGAACCCGCAGCGGGTACTCAGCCCCAGCATTTT
TRBV20-1	-	TRBJ2-7	once	CSARYDSSSYNEQYF	TGCAGTGCTAGGTACGACTCCAGCTCCTACAATGAGCAGTACTTC
TRBV6-1	TRBD1	TRBJ2-7	-	CASNWNTGQGYEQYF	TGTGCCAGCAACTGGAATACGGGACAGGGCTACGAGCAGTACTTC
TRBV7-9	-	TRBJ2-5	-	CASLYAAGGHNNEQYF	TGTGCCAGCCTGTATGCCGCTGGCGGACACAACAATGAGCAGTACTTC
TRBV3-1	TRBD2	TRBJ2-3	once	CASSQDGTSGTVIDTQYF	TGTGCCAGCAGCCAAGATGGGACTAGCGGGACGGTCATAGATACGCAGTATTTT
TRBV4-3	TRBD2	TRBJ2-3	few	CASSQDPRGGSGDTQYF	TGCGCCAGCAGCCAAGATCCGCGGGGGGGCTCAGGAGATACGCAGTATTTT
TRBV29-1	-	TRBJ1-1	-	CSVEGQVNNEAFF	TGCAGCGTTGAAGGGCAGGTGAACAATGAAGCTTTCTTT
TRBV20-1	-	TRBJ2-7	many	CSAPTHYEQYF	TGCAGTGCTCCGACTCACTACGAGCAGTACTTC
TRBV4-2	-	TRBJ1-2	-	CASSQESGLDYGYTF	TGTGCCAGCAGCCAAGAATCAGGGTTAGACTATGGCTACACCTTC
TRBV10-3	-	TRBJ1-5	-	CAISEGIQPQHF	TGTGCCATCAGTGAGGGGATTCAGCCCCAGCATTTT
TRBV4-3	-	TRBJ2-3	-	CASSQGGASADTQYF	TGCGCCAGCAGCCAAGGGGGGGCTAGCGCAGATACGCAGTATTTT